This T cell receptor beta chain is from a study of vaccination effects on CD4 cells after COVID-19. Germline V gives CDR1 SGHNT, CDR2 YYREEE (reference sequence). V lost 5 bases, J lost 3 bases, and 11 bases stayed unmatched. The CDR3 spans 16 residues. The study's findings and limits: Clones from infection and from vaccination both contracted markedly late after vaccination. Within healthy vaccinees, only 1 of 255 vaccine-induced clones displayed cross-reactivity with common cold coronaviruses.

About this clone: Its antigen is currently unknown.

Expansion with viral peptide pools was applied to antigen-specific CD4+ T cells by the ViraFEST assay prior to sequencing. After less than 11 days in culture, the CD4+ T cells were isolated. Only in-frame clones appear in the TCRdb table, and some are missing; sequencing was by immunoSEQ multiplex PCR. The sample includes about 79,000 clones, 74% of them seen just once. The gene calls are TRBV5-4 and TRBJ2-5; 9 positions agree with TRBD1. This specimen consisted of CD4+ T cells from PBMCs cultured with HCoV-229E spike peptides, obtained before COVID-19 vaccination. The sequence came from a human donor who received a COVID-19 vaccine. The CDR3 region is CASSPRTGVGEETQYF. Here the CDR3 DNA reads TGTGCCAGCAGTCCTCGGACAGGGGTAGGAGAAGAGACCCAGTACTTC.